Shown below are 22 T cell receptor beta chains from a single sample sequenced in a study of response to subunit inactivated influenza vaccine. MiXCR, applied by TCRdb to the RT-PCR reads, yields one record per CDR3 protein. The table shows a few hundred thousand distinct CDR3 sequences, with 14% occurring only once. The sequencing used PBMCs from blood, collected roughly 13 days after vaccination. These receptors were collected from a man in his fifties who received an inactivated influenza vaccine.

V usage is TRBV20-1 and J usage is TRBJ2-1, with D perhaps being TRBD1 or TRBD2 (6 bases each). This CDR3 is built from 15 residues. In germline, CDR1 is DFQATT, CDR2 SNEGSKA (reference sequence). V shed 1 base and J shed 2 bases, with 12 bases lying between them. The CDR3 DNA reads as TGCAGTGCTAGAGCGGAGGGGGTTGCCTACAATGAGCAGTTCTTC. Residues: CSARAEGVAYNEQFF.

This clonotype has just a few counts. The V call is TRBV7-9, the J call TRBJ1-6; 8 positions agree with TRBD1. The CDR3 covers 14 residues. The germline CDR1 and CDR2 sequences are SEHNR and FQNEAQ (reference sequence). J gave up 13 bases and V 4 bases, and 9 bases lay outside the gene matches. Here the CDR3 reads CASSSGQAGSPLHF. The DNA for the CDR3 is TGTGCCAGCAGCTCGGGACAGGCGGGGTCGCCCCTCCACTTT.

V is TRBV6-5 and J is TRBJ1-3; TRBD1 agrees at 7 bases. V shed 2 bases and J 0 bases; nucleotides not matched to a gene: 10. This CDR3 is built from 18 residues. Germline-derived CDR1 and CDR2 are MNHEY and SVGAGI. The CDR3 spells CASSYGVEDRNSGNTIYF. CDR3 bases: TGTGCCAGCAGTTACGGGGTAGAGGACAGGAACTCTGGAAACACCATATATTTT.

The chain uses TRBV18 and TRBJ1-1; TRBD1 matches 9 bases. V was clipped by 2 bases and J by 5 bases; unmatched bases: 6. CDR1 is KGHSH, CDR2 LQKENI, per germline. The CDR3 covers 15 residues. CDR3 nucleotide sequence: TGTGCCAGCTCACCATCAGAACAGGGGGCAACTGAAGCTTTCTTT. Its translation: CASSPSEQGATEAFF.

The CDR3 DNA reads as TGTGCCAGCAGTTCACAGGGGATTTATAATTCACCCCTCCACTTT. Translation: CASSSQGIYNSPLHF. The chain uses TRBV27 and TRBJ1-6; 7 bases fit TRBD1. Trimming took 4 bases from V and 4 from J; bases not matched to a gene: 4. The CDR3 contains 15 residues. The germline gives CDR1 MNHEY, CDR2 SMNVEV (reference sequence).

This clonotype was picked up a small number of times. The DNA of the CDR3 is TGTGCCAGCAGTTCTCGAGGCGGGACAGGGTTTCAGCCCCAGCATTTT. Encoded protein: CASSSRGGTGFQPQHF. The chain carries TRBV7-2 and TRBJ1-5; 9 nucleotides match TRBD1. Germline V gene lookup returns CDR1 SGHTA and CDR2 FQGNSA. This CDR3 has 16 amino acids. Unmatched junction bases numbered 12, after V lost 6 bases and J lost 6 bases.

The chain carries TRBV5-1 and TRBJ1-6, with 7 bases that match TRBD1. CDR1 is SGHRS and CDR2 is YFSETQ in the germline V gene. Germline trimming cut 1 base from V and 11 bases from J; bases unmatched to any gene: 9. The CDR3 sequence is 15 residues long. CDR3 residues: CASSLTGQERTPLHF. The DNA of the CDR3 is TGCGCCAGCAGCTTGACCGGACAGGAAAGGACACCCCTCCACTTT.

This clonotype was observed a few times. The chain employs TRBV25-1 and TRBJ2-3; 9 bases are shared with TRBD2. Germline V gene lookup returns CDR1 MGHDK and CDR2 SYGVNS. The CDR3 extends over 15 amino acids. The V and J ends lost 8 bases and 1 base, in that order; junction bases with no gene match: 7. The CDR3 DNA is TGTGCCAGCTCCACGGGACTAGCTCGCACAGATACGCAGTATTTT. Translating it yields CASSTGLARTDTQYF.

Only a few counts were recorded for this clonotype. The chain couples TRBV28 to TRBJ2-1; D remains unclear. The germline V gene has CDR1 MDHEN and CDR2 SYDVKM. V was shortened by 6 bases and J by 7 bases, with 7 bases between the two germline ends. CDR3 length equals 11 residues. CDR3 DNA sequence: TGTGCCAGCAGAAAAGAAAATGAGCAGTTCTTC. It codes for CASRKENEQFF.

This clonotype was counted a single time. The rearrangement links TRBV3-1 to TRBJ2-4; TRBD2 is a possible D gene (7 bases). Germline assignment: CDR1 LGHDT and CDR2 YNNKEL (reference sequence). This CDR3 has 17 amino acids. V was cut by 4 bases and J by 1 base, with 17 bases left in between. The CDR3 region is CASSRSQGGLAKNIQYF. CDR3 DNA: TGTGCCAGCAGCCGGTCACAGGGAGGGTTGGCCAAAAACATTCAGTACTTC.

The V gene is TRBV6-2 or TRBV6-3, the J gene TRBJ2-7; D remains unclear. The V end lost 6 bases, the J end lost 2 bases, and 17 bases lay between the germline ends. This CDR3 is built from 15 residues. Per the germline V gene, CDR1 is MNHEY and CDR2 is SVGEGT. CDR3 protein: CASRDYSSGPYEQYF. The CDR3 coding sequence is TGTGCCAGCAGGGATTACAGCTCTGGGCCCTACGAGCAGTACTTC.

This clonotype was seen ten or more times. The CDR3 sequence is CASSAGLSSGNTIYF. CDR3 sequence (DNA): TGTGCCAGCAGCGCCGGACTCTCCTCTGGAAACACCATATATTTT. J is TRBJ1-3 and V is TRBV12-3 or TRBV12-4, with D uncertain. V was trimmed by 6 bases and J by 0 bases, leaving 12 bases between them. The CDR3 has 15 amino acids.

This clonotype came up many times. V and J are TRBV7-2 and TRBJ2-3, with 8 bases that match TRBD2. The germline gives CDR1 SGHTA, CDR2 FQGNSA. The CDR3 loop spans 17 amino acids. Trimming removed 3 bases from V and 2 bases from J; junction bases left unmatched: 10. The CDR3 DNA reads TGTGCCAGCAGCTTCCTCGGGTTAGCGGGGACCACAGATACGCAGTATTTT. Protein: CASSFLGLAGTTDTQYF.

The chain uses TRBV12-3 or TRBV12-4 and TRBJ1-4, with TRBD1 as a possible D gene (6 bases). CDR3 length: 15 amino acids. V lost 4 bases and J 8 bases, leaving 17 bases between the germline ends. The CDR3 here is CASSSRQVEGEKLFF. The CDR3 region has the DNA TGTGCCAGCAGTTCCCGACAGGTCGAGGGCGAAAAACTGTTTTTT.

This clonotype showed up just a few times. The chain links TRBV5-1 to TRBJ2-1; 11 nucleotides match TRBD2. Germline CDR1 SGHRS, CDR2 YFSETQ. The CDR3 has 16 amino acids. With V trimmed by 1 base and J by 7 bases, 7 bases remained unmatched. CDR3 sequence (DNA): TGCGCCAGCAGCTTGCGGCTAGCGGGGGGAACGAATGAGCAGTTCTTC. This gives the protein CASSLRLAGGTNEQFF. Supplemented by reference TRBV5-1 and TRBJ2-1, the full variable domain reads KAGVTQTPRYLIKTRGQQVTLSCSPISGHRSVSWYQQTPGQGLQFLFEYFSETQRNKGNFPGRFSGRQFSNSRSEMNVSTLELGDSALYLCASSLRLAGGTNEQFFGPGTRLTVL.

This clonotype was detected only a few times. The CDR3 loop reads CASSKTGGLSPLHF. For the CDR3, the DNA is TGTGCCAGCAGCAAGACAGGGGGCCTCTCACCCCTCCACTTT. The chain combines TRBV12-3 or TRBV12-4 with TRBJ1-6; 10 positions agree with TRBD1. The junction had 6 bases not matched to a gene; V was cut back by 6 bases and J by 10 bases. The CDR3 has 14 amino acids.

V gene TRBV12-3 or TRBV12-4 combines with J gene TRBJ1-6, with 8 bases that match TRBD1. The length of the CDR3 is 14 residues. V shed 5 bases, J shed 8 bases, and the junction held 5 bases outside the gene matches. The CDR3 loop reads CASSRTGMDSPLHF. In DNA form, the CDR3 reads TGTGCCAGCAGTCGGACAGGGATGGATTCACCCCTCCACTTT.

This clonotype has more than one count but fewer than ten. The rearrangement links TRBV18 to TRBJ2-3; TRBD1 agrees at 11 bases. The CDR3 runs 17 residues. Trimming took 4 bases from V and 5 from J; bases not matched to a gene: 11. Looked up from germline, CDR1 is KGHSH and CDR2 is LQKENI. CDR3 amino acids: CASSLRTGGQLEDTQYF. The DNA of the CDR3 is TGTGCCAGCTCACTAAGGACAGGGGGCCAATTGGAAGATACGCAGTATTTT.

This clonotype was detected a few times. The J gene is TRBJ2-5, the V gene TRBV14, with no clear D. Germline values: CDR1 SGHDN, CDR2 FVKESK. V lost 5 bases and J 5 bases, leaving 9 bases between the germline ends. The CDR3 totals 12 residues. CDR3 nucleotides: TGTGCCAGCAGCGTGATCTCGGAGACCCAGTACTTC. Amino acids: CASSVISETQYF.

The V gene is TRBV9, the J gene TRBJ2-7, with 11 bases aligning to TRBD2. From germline, CDR1 is SGDLS and CDR2 YYNGEE. This CDR3 contains 14 residues. The V gene end was trimmed by 2 bases and the J gene end by 5 bases; junction bases not matched to a gene: 3. The DNA of the CDR3 is TGTGCCAGCAGCGTCGGACTAGCGGGCCACGAGCAGTACTTC. It specifies CASSVGLAGHEQYF.

Here the CDR3 DNA reads TGTGCCAGCAGTCCTCGACAGGGAATCAATCAGCCCCAGCATTTT. This gives the protein CASSPRQGINQPQHF. The chain combines TRBV28 with TRBJ1-5, with 7 bases fitting TRBD1. V was pared by 5 bases and J by 3 bases, with 7 bases of the junction left unmatched. Germline V gene data show CDR1 as MDHEN and CDR2 as SYDVKM. This CDR3 spans 15 amino acids.

The table lists this clonotype with many counts. The chain is built from TRBV5-1 and TRBJ2-5; D unresolved. Looked up from germline, CDR1 is SGHRS and CDR2 is YFSETQ. CDR3 size: 11 residues. V was cut by 2 bases and J by 2 bases, with 1 base left in between. The chain's CDR3 is CASSLQETQYF. The CDR3 nucleotides read TGCGCCAGCAGCTTACAAGAGACCCAGTACTTC.